This T cell receptor beta chain was sequenced during a study of blood T cell repertoires in COVID-19. On the study more broadly: COVID-19 samples from acute and convalescent phases originated in the United States, Italy and Spain. Nucleic acid was either cDNA or gDNA, and it came from T cells, B-cell-depleted T cells, or PBMCs.

In the authors' methods: Estimation of nucleated cell counts was performed using reference gene primer amplification. Assay used: immunoSEQ multiplex PCR; TCRdb lists only in-frame clones, some missing. V and J calls and clone size are as listed in that table; D and trimming were resolved from the DNA. Found here are around 51,000 clones, less than 95% of them singletons; the top ten hold 5% to 5.5%. The CDR3 loop spans 17 amino acids. Germline V gene sequence: CDR1 SGHTS, CDR2 YDEGEE. J gave up 3 bases and V 0 bases, and 7 bases lay outside the gene matches. The sequenced material came from peripheral blood. The chain combines TRBV5-8 with TRBJ1-5; 9 bases agree with TRBD1. The origin of this receptor is a man between 70 and 80 years old with acute or convalescent COVID-19. The CDR3 region is CASSLERTGVPNQPQHF. Written as DNA, the CDR3 is TGTGCCAGCAGCTTGGAAAGGACAGGGGTTCCCAATCAGCCCCAGCATTTT.